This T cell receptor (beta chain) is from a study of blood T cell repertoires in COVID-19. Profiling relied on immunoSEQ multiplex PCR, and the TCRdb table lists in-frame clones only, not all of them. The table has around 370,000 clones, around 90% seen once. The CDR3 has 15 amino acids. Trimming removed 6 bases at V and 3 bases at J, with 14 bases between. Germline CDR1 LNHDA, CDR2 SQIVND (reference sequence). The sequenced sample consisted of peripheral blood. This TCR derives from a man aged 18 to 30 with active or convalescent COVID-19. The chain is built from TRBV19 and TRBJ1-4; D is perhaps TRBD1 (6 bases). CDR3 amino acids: CASRDGGAPNEKLFF. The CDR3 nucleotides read TGTGCCAGTAGAGATGGGGGGGCGCCTAATGAAAAACTGTTTTTT.